These T cell receptor beta chains were read from a single sample in a study of T-cell memory formation after mild COVID-19. TCRdb reanalysed the 5' RACE reads using MiXCR and keeps one entry per CDR3 protein. This sample has some 82,000 distinct CDR3 sequences, with 13% found just once. Material: PBMCs or a T cell subset sorted from them (not recorded which). All receptors derive from a young man who had mild COVID-19 (a few samples of this study predate the infection). Cell type and time point are not known. Each CDR3 is given with its conserved first and last residue. The order of the fields is J gene, V gene, D gene, clone size, CDR3 protein, CDR3 DNA. A D gene is named only where the DNA matches it firmly. Part of the rows lack a size; the others show once, few, many or a class for expanded clones.

>TRBJ2-7|TRBV19|TRBD1|few
CASSIGTGVYEQYF
TGTGCCAGTAGTATCGGGACAGGGGTCTACGAGCAGTACTTC
>TRBJ2-3|TRBV12-3/TRBV12-4|NA|few
CASSSPGIGTQYF
TGTGCCAGCAGTTCTCCTGGGATCGGTACGCAGTATTTT
>TRBJ1-1|TRBV9|NA|once
CASSRSRSGNTEAFF
TGTGCCAGCAGCCGTAGTAGGTCGGGGAACACTGAAGCTTTCTTT
>TRBJ1-4|TRBV6-5|NA|NA
CASSYGIPSEKLFF
TGTGCCAGCAGTTACGGCATCCCGAGTGAAAAACTGTTTTTT
>TRBJ2-3|TRBV7-8|NA|few
CASSGPLTATSTDTQYF
TGTGCCAGCAGCGGGCCCTTGACGGCGACTAGCACAGATACGCAGTATTTT
>TRBJ2-3|TRBV29-1|NA|NA
CSVVWGHEVTDTQYF
TGCAGCGTTGTCTGGGGACATGAGGTCACAGATACGCAGTATTTT
>TRBJ2-1|TRBV6-2/TRBV6-3|NA|NA
CASSLTVYNEQFF
TGTGCCAGCAGTTTGACTGTCTACAATGAGCAGTTCTTC
>TRBJ1-6|TRBV5-1|TRBD1|many
CASSEGARSPLHF
TGCGCCAGCAGCGAGGGGGCCAGATCACCCCTCCACTTT
>TRBJ2-5|TRBV29-1|NA|few
CSVARARVGRETQYF
TGCAGCGTTGCGCGGGCCAGGGTCGGTCGGGAGACCCAGTACTTC
>TRBJ1-5|TRBV4-3|NA|NA
CASSQDGPSNQPQHF
TGCGCCAGCAGCCAAGACGGGCCTAGCAATCAGCCCCAGCATTTT
>TRBJ2-5|TRBV4-1|NA|NA
CASSGGPIEETQYF
TGCGCCAGCAGCGGCGGGCCGATTGAAGAGACCCAGTACTTC
>TRBJ2-7|TRBV6-6|NA|NA
CASRLGLNEQYF
TGTGCCAGCAGACTAGGACTTAACGAGCAGTACTTC
>TRBJ2-3|TRBV20-1|NA|many
CSARDIIRTSTDTQYF
TGCAGTGCTAGAGATATAATCAGGACTAGCACAGATACGCAGTATTTT
>TRBJ2-3|TRBV7-8|NA|few
CASSSLGGGPDTQYF
TGTGCCAGCAGCTCACTAGGGGGGGGCCCAGATACGCAGTATTTT
>TRBJ2-5|TRBV7-9|NA|few
CASSEAVVETQYF
TGTGCCAGCTCCGAGGCAGTGGTAGAGACCCAGTACTTC
>TRBJ2-1|TRBV11-2|TRBD1|few
CASIESGTAYNEQFF
TGTGCCAGCATCGAATCCGGGACAGCCTACAATGAGCAGTTCTTC
>TRBJ2-1|TRBV6-5|NA|NA
CASSSRAVVYNEQFF
TGTGCCAGCAGTTCCCGCGCCGTGGTCTACAATGAGCAGTTCTTC
>TRBJ1-2|TRBV4-3|NA|NA
CASSPTIQATTNYGYTF
TGCGCCAGCAGCCCTACAATACAGGCGACTACTAACTATGGCTACACCTTC
>TRBJ2-6|TRBV4-1|NA|NA
CASSQRQSGANVLTF
TGCGCCAGCAGCCAACGACAGTCTGGGGCCAACGTCCTGACTTTC
>TRBJ2-3|TRBV6-2/TRBV6-3|NA|NA
CASSGHLTDTQYF
TGTGCCAGCAGTGGACACCTCACAGATACGCAGTATTTT
>TRBJ2-7|TRBV4-3|NA|many
CASSQEGSSYEQYF
TGCGCCAGCAGCCAAGAAGGCAGCTCCTACGAGCAGTACTTC
>TRBJ1-5|TRBV7-2|NA|once
CASSLGPLTGGYSNQPQHF
TGTGCCAGCAGCTTAGGCCCCCTGACAGGAGGATATAGCAATCAGCCCCAGCATTTT
>TRBJ2-1|TRBV7-8|NA|NA
CASSLEGSGRFF
TGTGCCAGCAGCTTAGAGGGGTCGGGCCGGTTCTTC
>TRBJ1-4|TRBV25-1|NA|NA
CASSVGATEKLFF
TGTGCCAGCAGTGTCGGGGCAACTGAAAAACTGTTTTTT
>TRBJ2-3|TRBV5-1|NA|few
CASSPLADFENTQYF
TGCGCCAGCAGCCCCCTCGCGGACTTCGAGAATACGCAGTATTTT
>TRBJ2-2|TRBV20-1|TRBD2|few
CSAGAGGNTGELFF
TGCAGTGCGGGAGCGGGGGGGAACACCGGGGAGCTGTTTTTT
>TRBJ1-4|TRBV4-3|NA|NA
CASSQDSGSNEKLFF
TGCGCCAGCAGCCAAGATTCAGGGTCGAATGAAAAACTGTTTTTT
>TRBJ1-2|TRBV29-1|NA|few
CSVSDYGYTF
TGCAGCGTTTCGGACTATGGCTACACCTTC
>TRBJ1-1|TRBV5-4|NA|few
CASTEPGHMNTEAFF
TGTGCCAGCACCGAGCCGGGACATATGAACACTGAAGCTTTCTTT
>TRBJ1-6|TRBV13|NA|NA
CASSSLAANSPLHF
TGTGCCAGCAGCTCTTTGGCGGCTAATTCACCCCTCCACTTT
>TRBJ1-1|TRBV5-5|NA|few
CASSLRPYRGPNTEAFF
TGTGCCAGCAGCTTGCGCCCCTACCGGGGGCCGAACACTGAAGCTTTCTTT
>TRBJ2-1|TRBV7-9|NA|few
CASSPAGLNEQFF
TGTGCCAGCAGCCCAGCGGGTCTCAATGAGCAGTTCTTC
>TRBJ2-7|TRBV5-6|NA|many
CASSSLTSSQYF
TGTGCCAGCAGCTCCCTGACGTCAAGTCAGTACTTC
>TRBJ2-1|TRBV27|NA|NA
CASRGETYGNEQFF
TGTGCCAGCAGAGGGGAGACCTACGGCAATGAGCAGTTCTTC
>TRBJ2-1|TRBV7-9|NA|few
CASSFNQNEQFF
TGTGCCAGCAGCTTCAATCAGAATGAGCAGTTCTTC
>TRBJ2-2|TRBV6-4|TRBD1|many
CASSDGTGGNTGELFF
TGTGCCAGCAGTGACGGGACAGGGGGCAACACCGGGGAGCTGTTTTTT
>TRBJ1-5|TRBV4-1|NA|few
CASSQVAILGSNQPQHF
TGCGCCAGCAGCCAAGTTGCGATTCTTGGCAGCAATCAGCCCCAGCATTTT
>TRBJ2-3|TRBV4-3|NA|many
CASSLEGMSTDTQYF
TGCGCCAGCAGCCTAGAGGGCATGAGCACAGATACGCAGTATTTT
>TRBJ2-1|TRBV7-2|NA|few
CASSPLGEQFF
TGTGCCAGCAGCCCCCTGGGGGAGCAGTTCTTC
>TRBJ1-1|TRBV4-1|NA|few
CASSQFDMNTEAFF
TGCGCCAGCAGCCAGTTCGATATGAACACTGAAGCTTTCTTT
>TRBJ2-3|TRBV13|TRBD1|few
CASSTRGTGASDTQYF
TGTGCCAGCAGCACCAGAGGGACAGGGGCTTCGGATACGCAGTATTTT
>TRBJ1-1|TRBV10-3|TRBD1|NA
CAISTGEQAFF
TGTGCCATCAGTACAGGGGAACAAGCTTTCTTT
>TRBJ1-2|TRBV25-1|NA|few
CASSEWGQGSGYTF
TGTGCCAGCAGTGAATGGGGGCAGGGGAGCGGCTACACCTTC
>TRBJ2-7|TRBV4-3|TRBD1|NA
CASSQDGTGGYEQYF
TGCGCCAGCAGCCAAGACGGGACAGGGGGTTACGAGCAGTACTTC
>TRBJ1-1|TRBV6-5|TRBD1|NA
CASNTGGETEAFF
TGTGCCAGCAACACAGGGGGTGAGACTGAAGCTTTCTTT
>TRBJ2-3|TRBV11-2|TRBD2|NA
CASSLGGGLAAYTQYF
TGTGCCAGCAGCTTAGGGGGGGGACTAGCGGCATATACGCAGTATTTT
>TRBJ2-5|TRBV10-3|NA|few
CAISEELTEYQETQYF
TGTGCCATCAGTGAAGAGTTGACCGAGTACCAAGAGACCCAGTACTTC
>TRBJ2-7|TRBV5-5|NA|NA
CASSLALSYEQYF
TGTGCCAGCAGCTTGGCTCTCTCCTACGAGCAGTACTTC